Presented here are 20 T cell receptor beta chains from one specimen sequenced in a study of OX40 agonist ivuxolimab in advanced cancers. Assay: immunoSEQ multiplex PCR; the TCRdb copy retains only in-frame clones and omits some. The repertoire consists of approximately 76,000 clones, with approximately 85% occurring once and the leading ten covering 5% to 7%. The starting material was CD4+ or CD8+ T cells sorted from blood, obtained in a trial of the OX40 agonist ivuxolimab. The receptors were sampled from an adult with an advanced solid tumor such as melanoma, head and neck, liver or kidney cancer.

In the case of this clone: One end of the junction varies from germline; a read error may be responsible. This chain connects TRBV5-4 to TRBJ1-3, with D unclear. Germline V gene data show CDR1 as SGHNT and CDR2 as YYREEE (reference sequence). This CDR3 comprises 16 residues. In DNA form, the CDR3 reads TGTGCCGGCAGCTTGGCCGGGCCCAACTCTGGAAACACCATATATTTT. It is translated as CAGSLAGPNSGNTIYF. The whole variable domain, remainder taken from reference TRBV5-4 and TRBJ1-3, is ETGVTQSPTHLIKTRGQQVTLRCSSQSGHNTVSWYQQALGQGPQFIFQYYREEENGRGNFPPRFSGLQFPNYSSELNVNALELDDSALYLCAGSLAGPNSGNTIYFGEGSWLTVV.

The rearrangement joins TRBV12-5 to TRBJ2-1, with 7 positions matching TRBD2. This CDR3 region has 17 residues. Germline trimming cut 5 bases from V and 0 bases from J; bases unmatched to any gene: 10. The germline CDR1 and CDR2 sequences are LGHNT and FRNRAP. This chain's CDR3 is CASGPSKGRDSYNEQFF. CDR3 sequence (DNA): TGTGCTAGTGGTCCGTCAAAAGGGAGGGACTCCTACAATGAGCAGTTCTTC.

This clone was detected only once. The genes are TRBV10-2 and TRBJ1-1; D gene unclear. The V and J ends lost 7 bases and 3 bases respectively, with 9 bases between them. This CDR3 has 12 residues. CDR1 and CDR2 (germline): WSHSY, SAAADI. CDR3 DNA: TGCGCCAGCAAGGTCGGAGACACTGAAGCTTTCTTT. Residues: CASKVGDTEAFF.

The chain has TRBV7-6 and TRBJ2-5; maybe TRBD2 (7 bases). The J call may be in error: the DNA end matches TRBJ2-7 better. The CDR3 loop spans 14 amino acids. CDR1 and CDR2 (germline): SGHVS, FNYEAQ. The CDR3 DNA sequence: TGTGCCAGCAGCTTAGAGGGGGGGCACTACGAGCAGTACTTC. Protein product: CASSLEGGHYEQYF.

This clone came up once. The chain combines TRBV10-3 with TRBJ2-5; 8 bases agree with TRBD1. TRBJ2-7 explains the end of the DNA better; the J call may be wrong. The CDR3 is 13 residues long. The germline V gene has CDR1 ENHRY and CDR2 SYGVKD. The CDR3 sequence: CAISESTGDEQYF. The CDR3 DNA reads as TGTGCCATCAGTGAGTCGACAGGGGACGAGCAGTACTTC.

This chain links TRBV19 with TRBJ2-2; 11 bases line up with TRBD2. The V segment lost 6 bases and the J segment 4 bases; nucleotides outside the gene matches: 7. There are 16 residues in the CDR3. Germline lookup yields CDR1 LNHDA and CDR2 SQIVND (reference sequence). CDR3 nucleotides: TGTGCCAGTAGCTTAGCGGGGGGGCCGGTCACCGGGGAGCTGTTTTTT. Translated: CASSLAGGPVTGELFF.

This chain joins TRBV7-2 and TRBJ2-5; tentatively, D is TRBD1 or TRBD2 (5 bases each). Per germline, CDR1 SGHTA and CDR2 FQGNSA. CDR3 length: 13 residues. V dropped 5 bases and J dropped 1 base, with 8 bases sitting between them. The CDR3 sequence is CASSRDGQETQYF. In DNA form, the CDR3 reads TGTGCCAGCAGCCGGGACGGCCAAGAGACCCAGTACTTC.

This chain joins TRBV4-1 and TRBJ1-1; a weak D match, TRBD1 (5 bases). The V end was cut by 1 base, the J end by 0 bases, with 12 bases between. Germline-derived CDR1 and CDR2 are MGHRA and YSYEKL. This CDR3 contains 16 residues. This chain's CDR3 is CASSQGDRLMNTEAFF. The CDR3 DNA is TGCGCCAGCAGCCAAGGGGACCGACTAATGAACACTGAAGCTTTCTTT.

This sequence joins TRBV7-9 and TRBJ2-3, with 10 bases lining up with TRBD2. CDR1 and CDR2 from the germline V gene are SEHNR and FQNEAQ (reference sequence). V lost 4 bases to trimming and J lost 5 bases; unmatched junction nucleotides: 9. The CDR3 loop spans 16 amino acids. The CDR3 loop is CASSSSERGGRDTQYF. Here the CDR3 DNA reads TGTGCCAGCAGCTCTTCTGAGCGGGGGGGCCGAGATACGCAGTATTTT.

The rearrangement links TRBV7-2 to TRBJ1-1, with D perhaps TRBD1 (6 bases). V gave up 5 bases and J gave up 4 bases, with 11 bases separating them. Per germline, CDR1 SGHTA and CDR2 FQGNSA. There are 13 residues in the CDR3. The CDR3 DNA reads as TGTGCCAGCAGCGCAGGGGTGGGCACTGAAGCTTTCTTT. This gives the protein CASSAGVGTEAFF.

Worth noting for this clone: One end of the junction varies from germline; a read error may be responsible. Additional DNA sequences in this sample encode the identical CDR3. This chain connects TRBV6-5 to TRBJ2-2; D might be TRBD1 (7 bases). CDR3 length: 15 amino acids. CDR1 is MNHEY and CDR2 is SVGAGI in the germline V gene. CDR3 in amino acids: CASSYQGDIGGELFF. In DNA, the CDR3 is TGTGCCAGCAGTTATCAGGGGGATATCGGCGGGGAGCTGTTCTTT.

This chain uses TRBV7-9 with TRBJ1-3; perhaps TRBD1 as D (5 bases). In germline, CDR1 is SEHNR, CDR2 FQNEAQ (reference sequence). This CDR3 has 13 residues. V gave up 1 base and J gave up 4 bases, with 5 bases separating them. The CDR3 spells CASSLGQGNTIYF. For the CDR3, the DNA is TGTGCCAGCAGCTTAGGACAGGGAAACACCATATATTTT. Filled out from reference TRBV7-9 and TRBJ1-3, the complete variable domain reads DTGVSQNPRHKITKRGQNVTFRCDPISEHNRLYWYRQTLGQGPEFLTYFQNEAQLEKSRLLSDRFSAERPKGSFSTLEIQRTEQGDSAMYLCASSLGQGNTIYFGEGSWLTVV.

The rearrangement uses TRBV29-1 and TRBJ2-1, with D possibly TRBD2 on 7 matching bases. The CDR3 is 13 residues long. Germline CDR1 is SQVTM and CDR2 is ANQGSEA. Trimming left V 4 bases short and J 3 bases short, with 10 bases between. CDR3 protein: CSVGGGFYNEQFF. The CDR3 DNA reads TGCAGCGTTGGCGGGGGCTTCTACAATGAGCAGTTCTTC.

This clone was recorded only once. As DNA, the CDR3 is TGTGCCAGCAAAGGCCGGGGGCTGACCTTCTATGGCTACACCTTC. Its translation: CASKGRGLTFYGYTF. The chain uses TRBV6-5 and TRBJ1-2; possible D gene TRBD1, 6 bases. CDR1 and CDR2 from the germline V gene are MNHEY and SVGAGI. The CDR3 consists of 15 residues. V shed 7 bases and J shed 4 bases, with 19 bases lying between them.

This chain links TRBV18 with TRBJ1-1; 10 nucleotides line up with TRBD1. The V and J ends lost 5 bases and 4 bases, in that order; junction bases with no gene match: 7. CDR1 is KGHSH, CDR2 LQKENI, per germline. The CDR3 extends over 15 amino acids. The CDR3: CASSGDRGLGTEAFF. The CDR3 DNA reads as TGTGCCAGCTCAGGTGACAGGGGGCTTGGCACTGAAGCTTTCTTT.

V usage is TRBV29-1 and J usage is TRBJ2-7; D ambiguous. V lost 2 bases to trimming and J lost 5 bases, with 19 bases between them. Germline-derived CDR1 and CDR2 are SQVTM and ANQGSEA. This CDR3 has 15 amino acids. CDR3 in DNA: TGCAGCGTTGAAAGCCCTCAGGACCCGTCGGACGAGCAGTACTTC. Its protein is CSVESPQDPSDEQYF.

The chain couples TRBV6-5 to TRBJ2-5, with 9 bases fitting TRBD1. With V trimmed by 0 bases and J by 5 bases, 4 bases remained unmatched. The V gene's germline CDR1 is MNHEY and CDR2 SVGAGI. The CDR3 has 15 residues. As DNA, the CDR3 is TGTGCCAGCAGTTACTCCCCAGGACAGGGGGAGACCCAGTACTTC. Translating it yields CASSYSPGQGETQYF.

V gene TRBV19 combines with J gene TRBJ1-4; 9 bases align to TRBD1. CDR1 is LNHDA, CDR2 SQIVND, per germline (reference sequence). V lost 1 base and J lost 7; bases outside the gene matches: 7. The CDR3 covers 16 residues. The CDR3 loop reads CASSIAPGTGTEKLFF. Here the CDR3 DNA reads TGTGCCAGTAGTATAGCTCCCGGGACAGGGACTGAAAAACTGTTTTTT.

This chain links TRBV6-5 with TRBJ1-2; 9 nucleotides match TRBD1. The CDR3 has 12 residues. With 5 bases clipped from V and 8 bases from J, the junction kept 3 bases outside the gene matches. Germline CDR1 and CDR2: MNHEY and SVGAGI. CDR3 loop: CASSADRGGYTF. CDR3 DNA sequence: TGTGCCAGCAGTGCAGACAGGGGGGGCTACACCTTC.

This clone has a single count. This chain links TRBV19 with TRBJ2-3; TRBD2 matches 8 bases. After removal of 1 base from V and 4 bases from J, the junction contained 4 bases not matched to a gene. CDR1 is LNHDA and CDR2 is SQIVND in the germline V gene (reference sequence). CDR3 size: 15 residues. For the CDR3, the DNA is TGTGCCAGTAGTATAGTCGACGGGAGGGCAGATACGCAGTATTTT. It yields the protein CASSIVDGRADTQYF.